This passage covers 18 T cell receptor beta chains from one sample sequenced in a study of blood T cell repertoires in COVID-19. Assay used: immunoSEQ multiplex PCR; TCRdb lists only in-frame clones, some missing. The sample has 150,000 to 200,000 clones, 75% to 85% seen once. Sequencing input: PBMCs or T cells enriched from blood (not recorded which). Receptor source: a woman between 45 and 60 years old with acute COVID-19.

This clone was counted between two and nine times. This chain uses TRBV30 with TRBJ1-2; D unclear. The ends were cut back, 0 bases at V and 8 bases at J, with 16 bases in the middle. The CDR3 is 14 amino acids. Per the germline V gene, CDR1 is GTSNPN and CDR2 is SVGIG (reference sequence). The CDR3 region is CAWSVDAGSGGYTF. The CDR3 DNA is TGTGCCTGGAGTGTAGATGCGGGGTCCGGAGGCTACACCTTC.

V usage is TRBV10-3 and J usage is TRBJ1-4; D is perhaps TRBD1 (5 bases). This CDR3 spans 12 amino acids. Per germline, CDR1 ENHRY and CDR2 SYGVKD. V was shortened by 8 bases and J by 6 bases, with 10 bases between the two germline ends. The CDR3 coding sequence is TGTGCCATCGCAGGGTCTCATGAAAAACTGTTTTTT. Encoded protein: CAIAGSHEKLFF.

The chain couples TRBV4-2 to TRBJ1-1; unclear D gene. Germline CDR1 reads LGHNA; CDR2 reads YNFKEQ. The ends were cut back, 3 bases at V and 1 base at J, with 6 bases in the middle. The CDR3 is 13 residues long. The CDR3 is CASSHLRNTEAFF. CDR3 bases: TGTGCCAGCAGCCATCTACGGAACACTGAAGCTTTCTTT.

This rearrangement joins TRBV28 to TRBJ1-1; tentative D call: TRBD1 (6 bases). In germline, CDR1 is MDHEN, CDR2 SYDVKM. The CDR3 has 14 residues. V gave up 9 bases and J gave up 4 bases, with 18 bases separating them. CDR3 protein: CASSTGWGGTEAFF. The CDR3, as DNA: TGTGCCAGTTCTACAGGGTGGGGGGGCACTGAAGCTTTCTTT.

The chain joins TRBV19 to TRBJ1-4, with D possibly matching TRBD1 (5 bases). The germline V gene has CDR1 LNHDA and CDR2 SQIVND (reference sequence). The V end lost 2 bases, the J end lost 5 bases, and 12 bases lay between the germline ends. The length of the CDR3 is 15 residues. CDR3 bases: TGTGCCAGTAGTATATACGGCAGGGCGAATGAAAAACTGTTTTTT. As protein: CASSIYGRANEKLFF.

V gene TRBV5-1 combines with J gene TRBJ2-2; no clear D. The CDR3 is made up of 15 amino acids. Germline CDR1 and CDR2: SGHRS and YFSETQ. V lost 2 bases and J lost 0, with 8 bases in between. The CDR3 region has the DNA TGCGCCAGCAGCTTCGTTCCCCCGAACACCGGGGAGCTGTTTTTT. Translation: CASSFVPPNTGELFF.

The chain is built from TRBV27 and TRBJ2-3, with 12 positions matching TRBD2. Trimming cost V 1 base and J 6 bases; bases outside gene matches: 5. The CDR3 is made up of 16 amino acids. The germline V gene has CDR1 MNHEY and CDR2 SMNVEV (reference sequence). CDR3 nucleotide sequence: TGTGCCAGCAGTTTATTAGCTAGCGGGGGGGCGGATACGCAGTATTTT. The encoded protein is CASSLLASGGADTQYF.

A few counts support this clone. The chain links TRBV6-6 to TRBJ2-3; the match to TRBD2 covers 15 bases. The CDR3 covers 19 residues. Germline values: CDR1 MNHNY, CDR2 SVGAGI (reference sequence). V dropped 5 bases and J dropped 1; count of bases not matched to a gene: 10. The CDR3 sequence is CASSLTGLAGGPGTDTQYF. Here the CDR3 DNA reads TGTGCCAGCAGTCTCACCGGACTAGCGGGGGGGCCGGGCACAGATACGCAGTATTTT.

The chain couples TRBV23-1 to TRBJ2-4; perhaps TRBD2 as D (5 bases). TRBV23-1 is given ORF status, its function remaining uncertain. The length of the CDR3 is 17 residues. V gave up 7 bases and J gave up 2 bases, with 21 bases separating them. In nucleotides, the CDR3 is TGCGCCAGCACATCGACTACGATAAGCTCGTCCAAAAACATTCAGTACTTC. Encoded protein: CASTSTTISSSKNIQYF.

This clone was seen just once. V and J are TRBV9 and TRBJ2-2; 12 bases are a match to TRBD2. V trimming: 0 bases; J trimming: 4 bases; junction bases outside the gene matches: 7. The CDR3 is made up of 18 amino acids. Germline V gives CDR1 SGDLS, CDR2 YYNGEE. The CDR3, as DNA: TGTGCCAGCAGCGTAGACCTCCTAGCGGGGGGGCGCACCGGGGAGCTGTTTTTT. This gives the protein CASSVDLLAGGRTGELFF.

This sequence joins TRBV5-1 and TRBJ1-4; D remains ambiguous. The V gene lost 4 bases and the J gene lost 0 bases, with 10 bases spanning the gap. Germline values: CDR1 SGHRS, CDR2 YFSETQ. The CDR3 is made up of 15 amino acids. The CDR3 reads CASSGREATNEKLFF. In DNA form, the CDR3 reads TGCGCCAGCAGCGGCCGGGAGGCAACTAATGAAAAACTGTTTTTT.

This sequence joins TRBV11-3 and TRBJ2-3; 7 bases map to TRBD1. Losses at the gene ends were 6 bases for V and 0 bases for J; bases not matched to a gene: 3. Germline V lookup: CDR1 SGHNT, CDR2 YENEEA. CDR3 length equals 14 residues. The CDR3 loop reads CASSRQGSTDTQYF. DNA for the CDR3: TGTGCCAGCAGTCGACAGGGAAGCACAGATACGCAGTATTTT. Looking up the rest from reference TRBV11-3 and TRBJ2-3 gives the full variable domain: EAGVVQSPRYKIIEKKQPVAFWCNPISGHNTLYWYLQNLGQGPELLIRYENEEAVDDSQLPKDRFSAERLKGVDSTLKIQPAELGDSAVYLCASSRQGSTDTQYFGPGTRLTVL.

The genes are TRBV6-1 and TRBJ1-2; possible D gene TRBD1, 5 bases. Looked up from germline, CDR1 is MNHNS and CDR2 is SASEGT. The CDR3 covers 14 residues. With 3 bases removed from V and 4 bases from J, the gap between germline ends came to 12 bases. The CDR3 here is CASSDRVVAYGYTF. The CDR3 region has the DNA TGTGCCAGCAGTGACAGGGTTGTCGCCTATGGCTACACCTTC.

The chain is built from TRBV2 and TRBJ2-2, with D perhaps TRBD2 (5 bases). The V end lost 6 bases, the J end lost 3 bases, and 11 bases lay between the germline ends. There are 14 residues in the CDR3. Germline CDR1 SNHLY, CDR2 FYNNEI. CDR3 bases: TGTGCCAGCAGGCCAGACGGGGACACCGGGGAGCTGTTTTTT. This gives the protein CASRPDGDTGELFF.

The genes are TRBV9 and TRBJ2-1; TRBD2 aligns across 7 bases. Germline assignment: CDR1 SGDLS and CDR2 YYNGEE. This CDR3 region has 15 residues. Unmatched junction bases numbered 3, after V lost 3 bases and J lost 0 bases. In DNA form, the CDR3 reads TGTGCCAGCAGCGAAGCGGGGTCCTCCTACAATGAGCAGTTCTTC. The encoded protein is CASSEAGSSYNEQFF. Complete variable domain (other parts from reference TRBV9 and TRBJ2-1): DSGVTQTPKHLITATGQRVTLRCSPRSGDLSVYWYQQSLDQGLQFLIQYYNGEERAKGNILERFSAQQFPDLHSELNLSSLELGDSALYFCASSEAGSSYNEQFFGPGTRLTVL.

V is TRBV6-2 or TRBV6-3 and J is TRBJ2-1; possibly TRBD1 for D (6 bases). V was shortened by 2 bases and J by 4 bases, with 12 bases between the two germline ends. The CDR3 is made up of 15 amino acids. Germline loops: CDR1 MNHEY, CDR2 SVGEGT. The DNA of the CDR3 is TGTGCCAGCAGTTACCGGCAGGGGTGGTACAATGAGCAGTTCTTC. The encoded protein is CASSYRQGWYNEQFF.

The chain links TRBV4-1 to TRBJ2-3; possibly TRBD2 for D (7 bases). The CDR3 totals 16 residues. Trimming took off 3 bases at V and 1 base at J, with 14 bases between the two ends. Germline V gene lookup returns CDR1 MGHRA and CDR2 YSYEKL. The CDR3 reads CASSQEGGVGTDTQYF. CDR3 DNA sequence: TGCGCCAGCAGCCAGGAAGGGGGGGTTGGCACAGATACGCAGTATTTT.

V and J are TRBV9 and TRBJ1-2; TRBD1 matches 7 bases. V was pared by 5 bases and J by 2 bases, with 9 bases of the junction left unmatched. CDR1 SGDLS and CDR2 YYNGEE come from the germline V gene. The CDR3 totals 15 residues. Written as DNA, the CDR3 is TGTGCCAGCAGTGCTTGGCCGACAGGGAACTATGGCTACACCTTC. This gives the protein CASSAWPTGNYGYTF.